A selection of T cell receptor beta chains follows, all from one sample in a study of siplizumab effects on memory and regulatory T cells. The protocol was immunoSEQ multiplex PCR, while the TCRdb copy is restricted to in-frame clones and leaves out a portion. The repertoire holds some 100,000 clones, approximately 91% seen once, with approximately 2.7% in the top ten. What was sequenced was CD4+ T cells sorted from blood. Every receptor here comes from a human donor in good health. Some clones in this sample may be carry-over from other donors' samples. CDR3s include the opening cysteine and the closing phenylalanine or tryptophan. The D gene is left open where the match is weak. Clone size is not always given. Where it is, it says once, few, many or a class for expanded clones.

>15|NA|TRBJ1-5|few|TRBV7-2
TGTGCCAGCAGCTTAAGAGGGATGGGCAATCAGCCCCAGCATTTT
CASSLRGMGNQPQHF
>15|TRBD2|TRBJ2-7|NA|TRBV14
TGTGCCAGCAGCCAAGTGCGGACTAGCGAGCACGAGCAGTACTTC
CASSQVRTSEHEQYF
>13|TRBD1|TRBJ2-7|few|TRBV6-5
TGTGCCAGCAGTTACGACGACAGGGTCGAGCAGTACTTC
CASSYDDRVEQYF
>17|NA|TRBJ1-1|NA|TRBV27
TGTGCCAGCAGTGCCCGACATCCGGTTGATAGGAACACTGAAGCTTTCTTT
CASSARHPVDRNTEAFF
>16|TRBD2|TRBJ2-1|NA|TRBV7-3
TGTGCCAGCAGCCCCTACAGGACTAGCGGCTACAATGAGCAGTTCTTC
CASSPYRTSGYNEQFF
>14|NA|TRBJ2-5|NA|TRBV6-5
TGTGCCTGTCAACAGGGATTCGGTCGAGAGACCCAGTACTTC
CACQQGFGRETQYF
>11|NA|TRBJ2-5|NA|TRBV9
TGTGCCAGCAGCATTAAAGAGACCCAGTACTTC
CASSIKETQYF
>18|TRBD2|TRBJ2-7|once|TRBV4-1
TGCGCCAGCAGCCAGACGAGCCCCAACGGACTAGCGGGAGTGGGGCAGTACTTC
CASSQTSPNGLAGVGQYF
>13|NA|TRBJ2-1|NA|TRBV2
TGTGCCAGCGAGATTAGCTCCTACAATGAGCAGTTCTTC
CASEISSYNEQFF
>18|TRBD2|TRBJ2-3|NA|TRBV7-9
TGTGCCGGCCGCCCGGGGACTAGCGGAAACCCTGCCACAGATACGCAGTATTTT
CAGRPGTSGNPATDTQYF
>18|TRBD2|TRBJ2-3|NA|TRBV5-3
TGTGCCAGAAGCCTGGAAGCGGGAGGATGGGGTAGCACAGATACGCAGTATTTT
CARSLEAGGWGSTDTQYF
>14|NA|TRBJ2-5|NA|TRBV4-1
TGCGCCAGCAGCCAAGTTATTACACATCAGACCCAGTACTTC
CASSQVITHQTQYF
>15|NA|TRBJ1-1|NA|TRBV28
TGTGCCAGCAGTTTAGGTTCGCATCCGAACACTGAAGCTTTCTTT
CASSLGSHPNTEAFF